This T cell receptor (beta chain) came from a study of low-dose radiotherapy and immunotherapy resistance in tumors. Primers targeting TRAV and TRBV primed first-strand cDNA, covering alpha and beta chains. With a V-primer adapter and a constant-region primer, TCRs were amplified for around 20 PCR cycles. Using its own MiXCR run on the reads, TCRdb lists one record per CDR3 protein. The data hold about 12,000 distinct CDR3 sequences, with about four fifths observed a single time. The V gene lost 6 bases and the J gene lost 3 bases, with 11 bases spanning the gap. The CDR3 has 13 residues. Germline loops: CDR1 SQVTM, CDR2 ANQGSEA.

The source is a human donor with advanced metastatic prostate, ovarian, gallbladder or colorectal cancer (not recorded which). This table probably holds off-target reads from a library built for another chain. The chain recombines TRBV29-1 with TRBJ2-2, with D possibly being TRBD1 (5 bases). The CDR3 DNA reads as TGCAGCGTCGCCTCAGGGTACACCGGGGAGCTGTTTTTT. Protein sequence: CSVASGYTGELFF.